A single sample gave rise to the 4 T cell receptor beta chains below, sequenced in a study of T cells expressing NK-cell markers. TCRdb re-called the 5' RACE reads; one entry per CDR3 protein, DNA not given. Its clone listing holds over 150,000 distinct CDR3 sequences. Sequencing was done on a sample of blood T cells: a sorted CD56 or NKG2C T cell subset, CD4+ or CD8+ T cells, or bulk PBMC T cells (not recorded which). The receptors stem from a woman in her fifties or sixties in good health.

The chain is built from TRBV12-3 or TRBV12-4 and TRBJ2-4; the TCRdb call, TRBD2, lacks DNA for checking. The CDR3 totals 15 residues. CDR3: CASSFGGTSGNIQYF.

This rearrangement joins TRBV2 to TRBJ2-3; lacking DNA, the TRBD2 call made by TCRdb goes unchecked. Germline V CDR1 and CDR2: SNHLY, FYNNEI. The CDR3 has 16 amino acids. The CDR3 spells CASMEWGLAGSDTQYF.

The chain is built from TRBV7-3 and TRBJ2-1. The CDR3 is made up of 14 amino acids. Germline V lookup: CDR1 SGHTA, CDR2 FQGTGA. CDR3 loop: CASSPRRFSDEQFF.

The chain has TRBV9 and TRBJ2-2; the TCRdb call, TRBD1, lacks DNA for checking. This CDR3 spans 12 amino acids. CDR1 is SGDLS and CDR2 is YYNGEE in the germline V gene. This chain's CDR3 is CASNQGAGELFF.